This is a list of T cell receptor beta chains from one sample in a study of blood T cell repertoires in COVID-19. Sequencing used immunoSEQ multiplex PCR; TCRdb keeps in-frame clones, though not all of them. Seen here are nearly 250,000 clones, approximately 85% observed once, and the top ten hold approximately 8.2%. The source material was PBMCs or T cells enriched from blood (not recorded which). The receptors originated from a woman in her forties or fifties with acute COVID-19. CDR3s include the opening cysteine and the closing phenylalanine or tryptophan. The order of the fields is CDR3 protein, V gene, J gene.

CASSSPPNRDREFF	TRBV7-2	TRBJ2-1
CASSPAWTGVQPQHF	TRBV18	TRBJ1-5
CASSWRAGNTEAFF	TRBV5-4	TRBJ1-1
CASSWGGGTGRSPLHF	TRBV7-2	TRBJ1-6
CAWRAGTGEWEKLFF	TRBV30	TRBJ1-4
CASVLTEGQPQHF	TRBV12-5	TRBJ1-5
CASSPSGTGSYGYTF	TRBV18	TRBJ1-2
CASSPGGSYNSPLHF	TRBV9	TRBJ1-6
CASSLEGRGEWEAFF	TRBV7-2	TRBJ1-1
CASSLDGQGDSPLHF	TRBV11-3	TRBJ1-6
CASSTGTGVFRYEQYF	TRBV5-1	TRBJ2-7
CASSRAGDGYTF	TRBV2	TRBJ1-2
CSASSQGNYGYTF	TRBV20-1	TRBJ1-2
CASSLAGQTYEQYF	TRBV7-2	TRBJ2-7
CASSGTGLNTEAFF	TRBV9	TRBJ1-1
CASRTGAGNTEAFF	TRBV5-1	TRBJ1-1
CASSFWDRDYGYTF	TRBV27	TRBJ1-2
CACTQGAGQPQHF	TRBV30	TRBJ1-5
CASSLAPGSAYEQYF	TRBV5-1	TRBJ2-7
CAWLLVGGYGYTF	TRBV30	TRBJ1-2
CASSLGGREGDGYTF	TRBV11-2	TRBJ1-2
CASSLQGSTEAFF	TRBV12-3/TRBV12-4	TRBJ1-1
CASSPWTSGGAKTQYF	TRBV19	TRBJ2-5
CASRGNGGDGSPLHF	TRBV25-1	TRBJ1-6
CASLDRVLKGFRGYTF	TRBV25-1	TRBJ1-2
CASRASTDTQYF	TRBV2	TRBJ2-3
CASSPDRATEAFF	TRBV9	TRBJ1-1
CASSSELLVGTEAFF	TRBV5-1	TRBJ1-1
CASSVRGDYNEKLFF	TRBV9	TRBJ1-4
CASSLQDRYTF	TRBV5-1	TRBJ1-2
CASSPPGQGGEKLFF	TRBV9	TRBJ1-4
CAISDLPGGGVTEAFF	TRBV10-3	TRBJ1-1
CASPDRLNTEAFF	TRBV2	TRBJ1-1
CSVEGQGFVSGYTF	TRBV29-1	TRBJ1-2
CASSPTGDSTDTQYF	TRBV5-1	TRBJ2-3
CASSVDGSGTDTQYF	TRBV9	TRBJ2-3
CASSGGTRMGNSPLHF	TRBV5-1	TRBJ1-6
CASSSRDTPYEQYF	TRBV5-1	TRBJ2-7